The clone carrying this TCR beta chain is a singleton in its sample. This sample is part of a study of blood T cells in healthy people across ages. The CDR3 contains 15 residues. V lost 8 bases to trimming and J lost 5 bases, with 19 bases between them. CDR1 and CDR2 from the germline V gene are MNHNS and SASEGT. PCR was performed a second time for roughly 7 to 11 cycles using a sample-barcoded 5' primer and a J-beta primer mix. Each cDNA was tagged by a template-switch adaptor containing 12 random nucleotides. TCRdb passed the 5' RACE reads through MiXCR, listing each CDR3 protein once. The sample records approximately 800,000 distinct CDR3 sequences, about 55% being singletons.

Sequenced input: blood. The origin of this receptor is an older man in good health. The V gene is TRBV6-1, the J gene TRBJ2-1; weak D call: TRBD1 (5 bases). CDR3 sequence: CASEKAQGRNNEQFF. As DNA, the CDR3 is TGTGCCAGCGAAAAGGCCCAGGGTCGAAACAATGAGCAGTTCTTC.